This T cell receptor (beta chain) was recorded in a study of beta chain features in type 1 diabetes. The study's findings and limits: Because the template was cDNA, high-expressing cells might be over-represented.

On this clone itself: Its specificity is not known.

Trimming pared 6 bases from V and 0 bases from J, leaving 20 bases between. In germline, CDR1 is MGHRA, CDR2 YSYEKL. The CDR3 spans 17 residues. cDNA synthesis used the whole RNA isolate, giving expressed TCRB sequences. TCRdb's copy holds only in-frame clones and misses some; the assay was immunoSEQ multiplex PCR. This repertoire shows fewer than 500,000 clones, over 11% found once; its top ten account for 0.03% to 0.04%. Without exception, sorted populations had purity beyond 98%. The chain uses TRBV4-1 and TRBJ2-5, with no clear D. The sequenced sample was naive CD4+ T cells from blood. The TCR originated in a man under 40 in good health. Written as DNA, the CDR3 is TGCGCCAGCAGTCCCGCCACCCCTTTTCCGTACCAAGAGACCCAGTACTTC. Translated, it gives CASSPATPFPYQETQYF.